This T cell receptor beta chain stems from a study of blood T cell repertoires in COVID-19. Looking at the study overall: Samples representing acute and convalescent COVID-19 were sourced from the United States, Italy and Spain. In each case, the material was cDNA or gDNA derived from T cells, B-cell-depleted T cells, or PBMCs.

Recovered Cohort 3 donors showed two negative PCRs, clearance, or symptom resolution. Remarks on this clone: Other DNA sequences within the sample encode an identical CDR3.

Original processing notes: Amplification of reference gene primers provided the estimated nucleated cell counts. Assay used: immunoSEQ multiplex PCR; TCRdb lists only in-frame clones, some missing. Clonal size and the V and J genes are those of that table, whereas D and trimming came from the DNA. The table has 430,000 or so clones, 70% to 90% seen once; the top ten hold 1.5% to 2%. The sequence derives from a woman in her thirties or forties who had recovered from COVID-19. The sequencing sample was made of PBMCs or T cells enriched from blood (not recorded which).

CDR3 amino acids: CASSLGQSNQPQHF. DNA for the CDR3: TGTGCCAGCAGCCTCGGACAGAGCAATCAGCCCCAGCATTTT. The chain has TRBV5-6 and TRBJ1-5; TRBD1 is a possible D gene (6 bases). V was cut by 4 bases and J by 1 base, with 9 bases left in between. The CDR3 consists of 14 residues. In germline, CDR1 is SGHDT, CDR2 YYEEEE.